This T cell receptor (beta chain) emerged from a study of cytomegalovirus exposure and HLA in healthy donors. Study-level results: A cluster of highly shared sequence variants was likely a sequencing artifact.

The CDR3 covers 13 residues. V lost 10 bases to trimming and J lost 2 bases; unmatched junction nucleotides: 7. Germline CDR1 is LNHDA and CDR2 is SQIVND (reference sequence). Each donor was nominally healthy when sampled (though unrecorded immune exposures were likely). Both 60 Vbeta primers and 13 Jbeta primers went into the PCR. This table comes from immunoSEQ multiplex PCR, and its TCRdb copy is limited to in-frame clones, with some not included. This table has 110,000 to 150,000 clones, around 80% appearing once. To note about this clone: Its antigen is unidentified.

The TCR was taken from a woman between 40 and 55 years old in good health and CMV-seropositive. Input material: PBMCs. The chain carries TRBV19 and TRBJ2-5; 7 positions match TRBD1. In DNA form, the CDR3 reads TGTGCCACCAGGGGGAGCTTACAAGAGACCCAGTACTTC. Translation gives CATRGSLQETQYF.